This TCR beta chain was sequenced during a study of blood T cell repertoires in COVID-19. Study at large: COVID-19 samples, acute and convalescent, were from the United States, Italy and Spain. Sample material is recorded as cDNA or gDNA derived from T cells, B-cell-depleted T cells, or PBMCs.

From germline, CDR1 is KGHSH and CDR2 LQKENI. CDR3 size: 14 residues. Trimming at V came to 6 bases and at J to 7 bases, leaving 6 bases not matched to a gene. TCRdb's copy holds only in-frame clones and misses some; the assay was immunoSEQ multiplex PCR. The profile shows 95,000 to 150,000 clones, 75% to 90% of them singletons. The sequenced material came from peripheral blood. V and J are TRBV18 and TRBJ1-4, with TRBD1 matching over 9 bases. The sequence was collected from a man aged 40-49 years with acute or convalescent COVID-19. CDR3 amino acids: CASSPGQGFEKLFF. The CDR3 DNA is TGTGCCAGCTCTCCGGGACAGGGTTTTGAAAAACTGTTTTTT.